This TCR beta chain was observed in a study of radiotherapy plus CTLA-4 blockade in lung cancer. TCRdb keeps only in-frame clones here, not all; method: immunoSEQ multiplex PCR. The sample includes 75,000 to 100,000 clones, around 88% of them seen just once. Germline V gene lookup returns CDR1 SGHDN and CDR2 FVKESK. The length of the CDR3 is 15 residues. V gave up 5 bases and J gave up 5 bases; unmatched junction bases: 7. This clone was recorded a few times. The origin of this receptor is a human donor with non-small cell lung cancer that progressed on radiotherapy plus ipilimumab. Sequenced here: peripheral blood, sampled from a patient treated with radiotherapy plus ipilimumab. This chain connects TRBV14 to TRBJ2-5; 11 bases align to TRBD2. The CDR3 nucleotides are TGTGCCAGCAGCGAAGGACTAGCGGGTTTGGAGACCCAGTACTTC. Translating gives CASSEGLAGLETQYF.